This entry lists 14 T cell receptor beta chains sequenced from one sample in a study of blood T cell repertoires in COVID-19. TCRdb's table, derived via immunoSEQ multiplex PCR, lists solely in-frame clones and lacks some. The sample has about 190,000 clones, nearly 90% seen once. The source material was peripheral blood. The receptors shown here come from a man aged 45-65 years with acute or convalescent COVID-19.

The chain couples TRBV5-6 to TRBJ1-5; 8 bases line up with TRBD1. CDR3 length: 15 residues. Looked up from germline, CDR1 is SGHDT and CDR2 is YYEEEE. Trimming cost V 3 bases and J 2 bases; bases outside gene matches: 4. The DNA for the CDR3 is TGTGCCAGCAGCTCCGACAGGGGAGGCAATCAGCCCCAGCATTTT. It yields the protein CASSSDRGGNQPQHF.

The chain combines TRBV4-3 with TRBJ1-4; TRBD1 might be the D (6 bases). With 1 base removed from V and 7 bases from J, the gap between germline ends came to 13 bases. Germline CDR1 and CDR2: LGHNA and YSLEER. The CDR3 covers 15 residues. In DNA, the CDR3 is TGCGCCAGCAGCCAAGCCCAGGGGCTCACTGAAAAACTGTTTTTT. Residues: CASSQAQGLTEKLFF.

This chain uses TRBV19 with TRBJ1-6, with D maybe TRBD1 (5 bases). Germline lookup yields CDR1 LNHDA and CDR2 SQIVND (reference sequence). The CDR3 has 16 amino acids. Trimming removed 5 bases at V and 1 base at J, with 12 bases between. DNA of the CDR3: TGTGCCAGTAGTCCTCGACAGTGGTCCTATAATTCACCCCTCCACTTT. Translating it yields CASSPRQWSYNSPLHF.

V usage is TRBV29-1 and J usage is TRBJ1-4; no clear D. CDR3 size: 15 residues. The germline V and J ends were trimmed by 6 bases and 3 bases, with 17 bases remaining between them. Germline CDR1 SQVTM, CDR2 ANQGSEA. The CDR3 spells CSVPTFDIPNEKLFF. In DNA, the CDR3 is TGCAGCGTACCCACTTTTGATATCCCTAATGAAAAACTGTTTTTT.

The V call is TRBV20-1, the J call TRBJ1-1; D uncertain. CDR1 is DFQATT and CDR2 is SNEGSKA in the germline V gene (reference sequence). The ends were cut back, 6 bases at V and 0 bases at J, with 17 bases in the middle. CDR3 length: 15 residues. DNA of the CDR3: TGCAGTGCGAGTCGTATGGGAGACATGAACACTGAAGCTTTCTTT. Its protein is CSASRMGDMNTEAFF.

This clone came up a few times. The chain recombines TRBV5-1 with TRBJ1-1, with a tentative D call TRBD1 (5 bases). The CDR3 loop spans 15 amino acids. The germline V and J ends were trimmed by 0 bases and 4 bases, with 13 bases remaining between them. Germline assignment: CDR1 SGHRS and CDR2 YFSETQ. DNA of the CDR3: TGCGCCAGCAGCTTGGTGCAGGGCCCGGGCACTGAAGCTTTCTTT. Its translation is CASSLVQGPGTEAFF.

This clone was recorded once. CDR3 residues: CASSHSTARQGAVNTEAFF. The CDR3 nucleotides read TGCGCCAGCAGTCATTCGACGGCCAGGCAGGGGGCGGTGAACACTGAAGCTTTCTTT. The J gene is TRBJ1-1, the V gene TRBV23-1, with 8 bases matching TRBD1. TRBV23-1 is filed as an ORF, its function uncertain. The CDR3 covers 19 residues. J gave up 0 bases and V 3 bases, and 15 bases lay outside the gene matches.

The V and J genes are TRBV9 and TRBJ1-4; tentative D call: TRBD1 (6 bases). Germline loops: CDR1 SGDLS, CDR2 YYNGEE. V shed 3 bases and J shed 4 bases, with 16 bases lying between them. The CDR3 runs to 16 residues. CDR3: CASSAHGGGGNEKLFF. CDR3 bases: TGTGCCAGCAGCGCCCACGGGGGAGGGGGTAATGAAAAACTGTTTTTT. Drawing the rest from reference TRBV9 and TRBJ1-4, the complete variable domain is DSGVTQTPKHLITATGQRVTLRCSPRSGDLSVYWYQQSLDQGLQFLIQYYNGEERAKGNILERFSAQQFPDLHSELNLSSLELGDSALYFCASSAHGGGGNEKLFFGSGTQLSVL.

This chain links TRBV7-3 with TRBJ2-5, with a possible D match to TRBD1 (5 bases). The CDR3 consists of 15 residues. Germline V gene data show CDR1 as SGHTA and CDR2 as FQGTGA. V was cut by 2 bases and J by 7 bases, with 17 bases left in between. The CDR3 protein is CASSLDPGKSRTQYF. CDR3 nucleotide sequence: TGTGCCAGCAGCTTAGATCCAGGGAAGTCTCGGACCCAGTACTTC.

This chain's CDR3 is CASSYQPQGLQGYGYTF. CDR3 nucleotides: TGTGCCAGCAGTTACCAGCCACAGGGGCTTCAGGGGTATGGCTACACCTTC. This chain connects TRBV6-2 or TRBV6-3 to TRBJ1-2, with 7 bases identical to TRBD1. The CDR3 is 17 amino acids. After removal of 2 bases from V and 5 bases from J, the junction contained 14 bases not matched to a gene. Germline values: CDR1 MNHEY, CDR2 SVGEGT.

V is TRBV5-1 and J is TRBJ1-3; tentative D call: TRBD1 (6 bases). The CDR3 sequence is 15 residues long. Germline V gene lookup returns CDR1 SGHRS and CDR2 YFSETQ. The ends were cut back, 4 bases at V and 4 bases at J, with 15 bases in the middle. The chain's CDR3 is CASSVSGELGNTIYF. The CDR3 nucleotides are TGCGCCAGCAGCGTCTCAGGGGAACTCGGAAACACCATATATTTT.

This clone was picked up a small number of times. This chain connects TRBV6-6 to TRBJ1-1, with 9 bases that match TRBD1. The CDR3 runs 15 residues. Germline V gene lookup returns CDR1 MNHNY and CDR2 SVGAGI (reference sequence). The trim removed 8 bases at V and 1 base at J, leaving 8 bases unmatched. CDR3 loop: CASCVQGAKNTEAFF. The CDR3 DNA reads as TGTGCCAGCTGTGTACAGGGGGCGAAGAACACTGAAGCTTTCTTT.

The chain joins TRBV9 to TRBJ1-4; perhaps TRBD1 as D (6 bases). Trimming stripped 4 bases from V and 8 bases from J, with 15 bases between. Germline V gene data show CDR1 as SGDLS and CDR2 as YYNGEE. CDR3 length: 14 amino acids. The CDR3 region is CASSIDGQREKLFF. CDR3 coding DNA: TGTGCCAGCAGCATCGATGGACAGAGGGAAAAACTGTTTTTT.

The gene calls are TRBV19 and TRBJ1-5; unclear D gene. Germline CDR1 LNHDA, CDR2 SQIVND (reference sequence). Trimming removed 4 bases from V and 4 bases from J, with 14 bases in between. The CDR3 runs 15 residues. CDR3 coding DNA: TGTGCCAGTAGTACTCAGAGGGATGGAAATCAGCCCCAGCATTTT. This sequence encodes CASSTQRDGNQPQHF. Full variable domain (outside the CDR3, taken from reference TRBV19 and TRBJ1-5): DGGITQSPKYLFRKEGQNVTLSCEQNLNHDAMYWYRQDPGQGLRLIYYSQIVNDFQKGDIAEGYSVSREKKESFPLTVTSAQKNPTAFYLCASSTQRDGNQPQHFGDGTRLSIL.